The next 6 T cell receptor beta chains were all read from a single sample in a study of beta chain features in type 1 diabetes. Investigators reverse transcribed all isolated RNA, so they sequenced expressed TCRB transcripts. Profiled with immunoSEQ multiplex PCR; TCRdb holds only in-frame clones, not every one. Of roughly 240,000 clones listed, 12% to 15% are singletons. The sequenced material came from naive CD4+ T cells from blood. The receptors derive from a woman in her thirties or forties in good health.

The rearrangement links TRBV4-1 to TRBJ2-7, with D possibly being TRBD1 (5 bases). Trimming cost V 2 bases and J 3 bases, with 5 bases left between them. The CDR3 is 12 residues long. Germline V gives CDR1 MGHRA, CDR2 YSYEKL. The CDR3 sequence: CASSQQGYEQYF. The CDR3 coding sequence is TGCGCCAGCAGCCAACAGGGCTACGAGCAGTACTTC.

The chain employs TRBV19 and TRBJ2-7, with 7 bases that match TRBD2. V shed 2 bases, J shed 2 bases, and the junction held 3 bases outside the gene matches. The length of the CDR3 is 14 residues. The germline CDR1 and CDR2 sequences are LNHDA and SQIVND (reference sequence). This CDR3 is CASSITGGTYEQYF. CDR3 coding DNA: TGTGCCAGTAGTATAACGGGGGGAACCTACGAGCAGTACTTC. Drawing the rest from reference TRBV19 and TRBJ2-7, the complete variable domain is DGGITQSPKYLFRKEGQNVTLSCEQNLNHDAMYWYRQDPGQGLRLIYYSQIVNDFQKGDIAEGYSVSREKKESFPLTVTSAQKNPTAFYLCASSITGGTYEQYFGPGTRLTVT.

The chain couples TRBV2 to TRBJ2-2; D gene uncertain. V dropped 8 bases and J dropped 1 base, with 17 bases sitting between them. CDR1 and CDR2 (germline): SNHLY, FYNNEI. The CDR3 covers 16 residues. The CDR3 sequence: CASHIDTLLNTGELFF. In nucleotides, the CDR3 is TGTGCCAGCCATATCGACACCTTGTTGAACACCGGGGAGCTGTTTTTT.

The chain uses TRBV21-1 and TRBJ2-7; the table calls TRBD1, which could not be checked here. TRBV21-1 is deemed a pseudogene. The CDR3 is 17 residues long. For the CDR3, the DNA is TGTGCCAGCCCAAAAAGCTGTAGGGACAGGGATGCCGACGAGCAGTACTTC. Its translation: CASPKSCRDRDADEQYF.

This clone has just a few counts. The CDR3 loop reads CASSRPEAYEQYF. In nucleotides, the CDR3 is TGTGCCAGCAGTCGACCGGAGGCCTACGAGCAGTACTTC. The rearrangement links TRBV9 to TRBJ2-7, with D possibly matching TRBD2 (5 bases). The V end lost 5 bases, the J end lost 2 bases, and 11 bases lay between the germline ends. This CDR3 region has 13 residues. Per germline, CDR1 SGDLS and CDR2 YYNGEE.

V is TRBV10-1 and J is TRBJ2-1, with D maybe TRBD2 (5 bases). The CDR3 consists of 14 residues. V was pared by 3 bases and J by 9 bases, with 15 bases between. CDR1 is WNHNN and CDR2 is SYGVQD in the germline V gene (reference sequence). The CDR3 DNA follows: TGCGCCAGCAGTGAATTTTCCCTTGCGGGTGAGCAGTTCTTC. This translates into CASSEFSLAGEQFF.